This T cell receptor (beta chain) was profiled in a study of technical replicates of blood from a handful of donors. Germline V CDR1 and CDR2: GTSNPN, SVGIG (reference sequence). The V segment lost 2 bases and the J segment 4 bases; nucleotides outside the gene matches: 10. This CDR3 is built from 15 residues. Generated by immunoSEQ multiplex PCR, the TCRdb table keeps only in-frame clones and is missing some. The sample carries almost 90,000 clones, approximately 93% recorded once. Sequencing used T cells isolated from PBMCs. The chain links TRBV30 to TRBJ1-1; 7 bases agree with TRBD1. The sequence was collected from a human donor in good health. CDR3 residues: CAWSRHRGRGTEAFF. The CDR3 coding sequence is TGTGCCTGGAGTCGTCACAGGGGTCGGGGCACTGAAGCTTTCTTT.